Described below is a single T cell receptor (beta chain) sequence and its context. The source of the sample is a study of blood T cell repertoires in COVID-19. Whole-study context: Nucleic acid was either cDNA or gDNA, and it came from T cells, B-cell-depleted T cells, or PBMCs.

The method was immunoSEQ multiplex PCR; TCRdb's version includes in-frame clones alone and lacks a portion of them. The repertoire holds around 320,000 clones, with over 75% as singletons. The CDR3 sequence is 16 residues long. Germline assignment: CDR1 SGDLS and CDR2 YYNGEE. Trimming shortened V by 0 bases and J by 0 bases, and 10 bases separated the two germline ends. The source material was peripheral blood. The chain uses TRBV9 and TRBJ2-1; D call uncertain. This receptor was obtained from a human donor in a cohort sampled during active COVID-19. CDR3 sequence: CASSVEGHSSYNEQFF. The CDR3 DNA reads as TGTGCCAGCAGCGTAGAAGGCCACAGCTCCTACAATGAGCAGTTCTTC.